This is a list of T cell receptor beta chains from one sample in a study of Graves' ophthalmopathy and Graves' hyperthyroidism. TCRdb fed the multiplex PCR reads into MiXCR, producing one record per CDR3 protein. Of roughly 700,000 distinct CDR3 sequences in the sample, 40% are singletons; the top ten hold roughly 45%. The sample taken for sequencing was peripheral blood. These receptors all stem from an adult man with Graves' ophthalmopathy. CDR3s include the opening cysteine and the closing phenylalanine or tryptophan. The order of the fields is clone size, D gene, J gene, V gene, CDR3 protein, CDR3 DNA. D genes are given only for firm matches. A row's size may be missing; if present it is once, few, many or a size class.

>once|TRBD1|TRBJ2-7|TRBV29-1
CSVTTSDRGLSYEQYF
TGCAGCGTAACCACCTCGGACAGGGGATTATCGTACGAGCAGTACTTC
>.|.|TRBJ2-7|TRBV10-3
CAISDLASGSYEQYF
TGTGCCATCAGTGATCTAGCCTCAGGGAGCTACGAGCAGTACTTC
>.|.|TRBJ2-2|TRBV15
CATSQSDKLFTGELFF
TGTGCCACCAGCCAGTCGGACAAGCTATTCACCGGGGAGCTGTTTTTT
>few|.|TRBJ1-1|TRBV20-1
CSARDPTTGWTEAFF
TGCAGTGCTAGAGATCCCACGACAGGTTGGACTGAAGCTTTCTTT
>.|.|TRBJ2-5|TRBV6-5
CASLQTQETQYF
TGTGCCAGCTTGCAGACTCAAGAGACCCAGTACTTC
>.|.|TRBJ2-2|TRBV25-1
CASSDKDFTGELFF
TGTGCCAGCAGCGACAAGGACTTCACCGGTGAGCTGTTTTTT
>few|.|TRBJ1-2|TRBV7-9
CASSQDRTFNYGYTF
TGTGCCAGCAGCCAAGATCGAACATTTAACTATGGCTACACCTTC
>many|.|TRBJ2-5|TRBV12-3/TRBV12-4
CASSLIQGQETQYF
TGTGCCAGCAGCCTTATCCAGGGGCAAGAGACCCAGTACTTC
>many|.|TRBJ1-1|TRBV10-3
CAISAPTEAFF
TGTGCCATCAGTGCCCCAACTGAAGCTTTCTTT
>many|TRBD2|TRBJ2-5|TRBV20-1
CSATPIAGEETQYF
TGCAGTGCTACCCCGATAGCGGGGGAAGAGACCCAGTACTTC
>.|.|TRBJ2-5|TRBV7-9
CASSLRRGYLQETQYF
TGTGCCAGCAGCCTTCGCAGGGGCTACCTCCAAGAGACCCAGTACTTC
>once|TRBD1|TRBJ1-5|TRBV29-1
CSVGQGAQHF
TGCAGTGTCGGACAGGGGGCCCAGCATTTT
>.|TRBD1|TRBJ1-1|TRBV20-1
CSARDAGGAGEAFF
TGCAGTGCTAGAGATGCAGGGGGGGCCGGTGAAGCTTTCTTT
>.|.|TRBJ1-1|TRBV12-3/TRBV12-4
CASSPGQKIHEAFF
TGTGCCAGCAGCCCCGGACAGAAGATTCATGAAGCTTTCTTT
>few|.|TRBJ2-5|TRBV19
CASSTGLGVETQYF
TGTGCCAGTAGTACGGGACTGGGGGTGGAGACCCAGTACTTC
>.|.|TRBJ2-5|TRBV20-1
CSAPDPRRDQETQYF
TGCAGTGCTCCCGACCCCCGCAGGGACCAAGAGACCCAGTACTTC
>once|.|TRBJ2-2|TRBV19
CASTRGQGNTGELFF
TGTGCCAGTACCCGCGGGCAAGGCAACACCGGGGAGCTGTTTTTT
>.|.|TRBJ2-5|TRBV11-1
CASSLGQWGETQYF
TGTGCCAGCAGCTTGGGGCAGTGGGGTGAGACCCAGTACTTC
>.|TRBD2|TRBJ2-5|TRBV29-1
CSVKLAGAAETQYF
TGCAGCGTAAAGTTGGCGGGAGCAGCAGAGACCCAGTACTTC
>.|.|TRBJ1-5|TRBV19
CASRTGRNSNQPQHF
TGTGCCAGTAGGACCGGGAGGAATAGCAATCAGCCCCAGCATTTT
>many|.|TRBJ1-2|TRBV10-3
CAISATYGYTF
TGTGCCATCTCAGCCACGTATGGCTACACCTTC
>once|.|TRBJ2-3|TRBV2
CASLEGTDTQYF
TGTGCCAGTCTGGAAGGCACAGATACGCAGTATTTT
>few|.|TRBJ2-2|TRBV19
CASSNTFWIGELFF
TGTGCCAGTAGTAATACATTCTGGATCGGGGAGCTGTTTTTT
>many|TRBD1|TRBJ1-5|TRBV7-8
CASSLDRVGDQPQHF
TGTGCCAGCAGCCTCGACAGGGTTGGCGATCAGCCCCAGCATTTT
>.|.|TRBJ1-2|TRBV29-1
CSVERGEYGYTF
TGCAGCGTAGAGCGGGGAGAGTATGGCTACACCTTC
>.|TRBD1|TRBJ2-7|TRBV2
CASARIIGPRTGAYEQYF
TGTGCCAGCGCACGGATCATTGGGCCGCGGACAGGGGCCTACGAGCAGTACTTC
>few|.|TRBJ1-2|TRBV12-3/TRBV12-4
CASSEGGRLSYGYTF
TGTGCCAGCAGTGAGGGGGGAAGACTCAGCTATGGCTACACCTTC
>.|.|TRBJ2-6|TRBV7-2
CASSYLESAGPGANVLTF
TGTGCCAGCAGTTACCTAGAATCAGCAGGGCCTGGGGCCAACGTCCTGACTTTC
>many|.|TRBJ2-5|TRBV5-8
CASSLAAAETQYF
TGTGCCAGCAGCTTGGCGGCCGCAGAGACCCAGTACTTC
>.|.|TRBJ1-6|TRBV7-9
CASSPMGGRNSPLHF
TGTGCCAGCAGCCCCATGGGGGGAAGGAATTCACCCCTCCACTTT
>.|.|TRBJ2-7|TRBV10-3
CAISGRTYEQCF
TGTGCCATCAGTGGCCGTACCTACGAGCAGTGCTTC
>many|.|TRBJ1-1|TRBV10-3
CAISERSQGNEAFF
TGTGCCATCAGTGAGAGGTCCCAGGGGAATGAAGCTTTCTTT